The clone carrying this T cell receptor (beta chain) was seen ten or more times. No antigen is known for it. The authors built TCR beta libraries using iRepertoire HTBI primers and Arm-PCR of CDR3 regions. Per the original data handling: The study identified roughly 59 TRBV and 14 to 15 TRBJ segments across samples. TCRdb re-called the multiplex PCR reads with MiXCR, one entry per CDR3 protein. The V and J calls and clone size are TCRdb's, not the authors'. The sample includes over 350,000 distinct CDR3 sequences, around 13% of them seen just once. The data were taken from a study of regulatory T cells in long-lasting Graves disease. Study results and limitations: Whereas about 870 public clonotypes were shared by new patients, persistent patients shared more, at 2,500 to 3,000. Persistent-disease Graves' patients showed less TCR diversity than new cases.

The time point was: newly diagnosed GD, antithyroid drugs for less than 3 months. RNA from PBMCs was the source of the TCR library. V was trimmed by 0 bases and J by 7 bases, leaving 4 bases between them. The CDR3 has 13 amino acids. Germline CDR1 and CDR2: SNHLY and FYNNEI. These data also featured in a second study, about T cells in Graves' hyperthyroidism and ophthalmopathy. That paper states: Researchers found most expanded thyroid clonotypes above 0.001 in blood as well.

The sample was peripheral blood mononuclear cells (PBMCs), taken at new diagnosis, from a patient treated with antithyroid drugs. The genes are TRBV2 and TRBJ1-6, with D uncertain. This sequence was found in a woman between 50 and 59 years old with Graves disease. Written as DNA, the CDR3 is TGTGCCAGCAGTGAAGCGGTGAATTCACCCCTCCACTTT. This codes for CASSEAVNSPLHF.